These 27 T cell receptor beta chains were sequenced from one sample in a study of shared T cell receptors in the human thymus (dated by TCRdb to the early 2020s). The library was made by the immunoSEQ multiplex PCR assay. Imported from immuneACCESS, the table was reduced by TCRdb to in-frame sequences with V and J called. These copies leave out some clones; in studies compared against another copy, an unresolved V gene accounts for under half, and the cause of the remainder is not known. For this sample there are over 450,000 clones; approximately 80% appear just once. The top ten hold around 0.012% of the sample. This sample also belongs to another study, concerning human thymus T cells.

Sequenced: thymocytes. These receptors were collected from a boy under two years old with a congenital heart defect. Donor details come from another sample of the same person, matched by shared clones.

V is TRBV4-1 and J is TRBJ1-2, with 9 bases identical to TRBD1. Germline CDR1 is MGHRA and CDR2 is YSYEKL. The CDR3 totals 15 residues. Trimming at V came to 5 bases and at J to 2 bases, leaving 6 bases not matched to a gene. Here the CDR3 reads CASSREGQGNYGYTF. The CDR3 nucleotides are TGCGCCAGCAGCAGAGAGGGACAGGGCAACTATGGCTACACCTTC.

The chain recombines TRBV6-1 with TRBJ1-4, with a possible D match to TRBD1 (5 bases). This CDR3 has 18 residues. The V end lost 2 bases, the J end lost 4 bases, and 20 bases lay between the germline ends. Germline V CDR1 and CDR2: MNHNS, SASEGT. CDR3 nucleotides: TGTGCCAGCAGTGAACCCGGGTCAGGGCGGGAATTTAATGAAAAACTGTTTTTT. This gives the protein CASSEPGSGREFNEKLFF.

This clone was detected only once. V gene TRBV14 combines with J gene TRBJ2-7, with a tentative D call TRBD2 (6 bases). V lost 0 bases, J lost 3 bases, and 18 bases lay in between. Germline V gene data show CDR1 as SGHDN and CDR2 as FVKESK. This CDR3 has 17 amino acids. The CDR3 sequence is CASSQDTRGLGYYEQYF. DNA for the CDR3: TGTGCCAGCAGCCAAGATACCCGGGGACTTGGTTACTACGAGCAGTACTTC.

This clone has just a few counts. The CDR3 nucleotides read TGCGCCAGCAGCCAAGTTTTCAGCGGGGCCTACGAGCAGTACTTC. Its protein product is CASSQVFSGAYEQYF. This chain connects TRBV4-1 to TRBJ2-7, with TRBD2 matching 7 bases. V dropped 1 base and J dropped 2; count of bases not matched to a gene: 5. The CDR3 spans 15 residues. CDR1 MGHRA and CDR2 YSYEKL come from the germline V gene.

The DNA for the CDR3 is TGCGCCAGCAGCCAAGAAGGGGATCCAGGGGGGCGTCAGCAGTACTTC. Protein product: CASSQEGDPGGRQQYF. The V gene is TRBV4-1, the J gene TRBJ2-7; D is perhaps TRBD1 (7 bases). This CDR3 is built from 16 residues. Germline V CDR1 and CDR2: MGHRA, YSYEKL. V lost 0 bases and J 8 bases, leaving 20 bases between the germline ends.

The chain carries TRBV4-3 and TRBJ2-7; a weak D match, TRBD2 (5 bases). With 4 bases removed from V and 7 bases from J, the gap between germline ends came to 20 bases. The CDR3 is made up of 15 amino acids. The germline V gene encodes CDR1 LGHNA and CDR2 YSLEER. The CDR3 is CASSRAGFAPGEQYF. CDR3 sequence (DNA): TGCGCCAGCAGCCGGGCCGGATTCGCTCCGGGGGAGCAGTACTTC.

The chain joins TRBV14 to TRBJ2-2; D uncertain. The CDR3 extends over 16 amino acids. Per germline, CDR1 SGHDN and CDR2 FVKESK. Trimming cost V 0 bases and J 0 bases, with 8 bases left between them. CDR3 in amino acids: CASSQDDMTNTGELFF. CDR3 DNA: TGTGCCAGCAGCCAAGACGACATGACGAACACCGGGGAGCTGTTTTTT. Looking up the rest from reference TRBV14 and TRBJ2-2 gives the full variable domain: EAGVTQFPSHSVIEKGQTVTLRCDPISGHDNLYWYRRVMGKEIKFLLHFVKESKQDESGMPNNRFLAERTGGTYSTLKVQPAELEDSGVYFCASSQDDMTNTGELFFGEGSRLTVL.

This clone was seen a single time. The chain links TRBV4-2 to TRBJ2-3; 8 nucleotides line up with TRBD2. The junction had 6 bases not matched to a gene; V was cut back by 1 base and J by 3 bases. The length of the CDR3 is 16 residues. Looked up from germline, CDR1 is LGHNA and CDR2 is YNFKEQ. The CDR3: CASSQAKRERTDTQYF. The DNA of the CDR3 is TGTGCCAGCAGCCAAGCTAAGCGGGAGAGGACAGATACGCAGTATTTT.

This sequence joins TRBV2 and TRBJ2-5; a possible D gene is TRBD2 (5 bases). The CDR3 totals 12 residues. Germline V gives CDR1 SNHLY, CDR2 FYNNEI. Between the trimmed V and J ends, which lost 5 bases and 7 bases, there was a span of 11 bases. The CDR3 nucleotides read TGTGCCAGCAGTCCCTCGAGCGGGACCCAGTACTTC. Amino acids: CASSPSSGTQYF.

CDR3 protein: CASRRRQGNQPQHF. The CDR3 nucleotides are TGTGCCAGCAGACGTCGACAGGGGAATCAGCCCCAGCATTTT. The gene calls are TRBV6-5 and TRBJ1-5; 8 positions match TRBD1. Germline CDR1 and CDR2: MNHEY and SVGAGI. The CDR3 has 14 residues. V dropped 6 bases and J dropped 4; count of bases not matched to a gene: 5.

This clone occurred once. The gene calls are TRBV2 and TRBJ2-5, with D possibly being TRBD2 (6 bases). Germline loops: CDR1 SNHLY, CDR2 FYNNEI. V lost 7 bases, J lost 1 base, and 19 bases lay in between. This CDR3 is built from 16 residues. The DNA of the CDR3 is TGTGCCAGCACTTGGTCGGGAGTGTGGGTCCAAGAGACCCAGTACTTC. Its protein is CASTWSGVWVQETQYF.

The chain employs TRBV28 and TRBJ2-2; D gene uncertain. Per germline, CDR1 MDHEN and CDR2 SYDVKM. The CDR3 is made up of 14 amino acids. V was trimmed by 5 bases and J by 3 bases, leaving 10 bases between them. The CDR3 here is CASSPWADTGELFF. CDR3 nucleotide sequence: TGTGCCAGCAGTCCTTGGGCCGACACCGGGGAGCTGTTTTTT.

The chain couples TRBV7-2 to TRBJ2-7; perhaps TRBD2 as D (6 bases). Trimming removed 3 bases at V and 3 bases at J, with 12 bases between. In germline, CDR1 is SGHTA, CDR2 FQGNSA. The length of the CDR3 is 14 residues. The CDR3 loop reads CASSFRPGDYEQYF. The DNA for the CDR3 is TGTGCCAGCAGCTTCCGGCCGGGGGACTACGAGCAGTACTTC.

CDR3 residues: CASSLIGQTYEQYF. DNA for the CDR3: TGTGCCAGCAGCTTAATCGGACAAACCTACGAGCAGTACTTC. The V call is TRBV7-8, the J call TRBJ2-7, with TRBD1 as a possible D gene (5 bases). The V gene's germline CDR1 is SGHVS and CDR2 FQNEAQ. V dropped 2 bases and J dropped 2 bases, with 10 bases sitting between them. The CDR3 sequence is 14 residues long.

The chain couples TRBV19 to TRBJ1-4; the match to TRBD1 covers 7 bases. The CDR3 totals 14 residues. V was clipped by 5 bases and J by 7 bases; unmatched bases: 7. Germline V CDR1 and CDR2: LNHDA, SQIVND (reference sequence). The CDR3 sequence: CASSLQGSREKLFF. CDR3 coding DNA: TGTGCCAGTAGTCTACAGGGGTCTCGTGAAAAACTGTTTTTT.

This chain links TRBV18 with TRBJ1-2; 7 bases line up with TRBD1. This CDR3 spans 13 amino acids. The V and J ends lost 6 bases and 4 bases, in that order; junction bases with no gene match: 5. Germline CDR1 reads KGHSH; CDR2 reads LQKENI. CDR3 sequence reads: CASSSGQPYGYTF. The CDR3 DNA reads TGTGCCAGCTCCTCGGGACAGCCCTATGGCTACACCTTC.

This clone was recorded only once. The chain carries TRBV28 and TRBJ2-2; 12 nucleotides line up with TRBD2. The trim removed 6 bases at V and 6 bases at J, leaving 8 bases unmatched. CDR3 size: 16 residues. Germline assignment: CDR1 MDHEN and CDR2 SYDVKM. CDR3 protein: CASSHLAGGPPGELFF. CDR3 coding DNA: TGTGCCAGCAGCCACCTAGCGGGAGGGCCCCCCGGGGAGCTGTTTTTT. The entire variable domain, with the rest obtained from reference TRBV28 and TRBJ2-2, is as follows: DVKVTQSSRYLVKRTGEKVFLECVQDMDHENMFWYRQDPGLGLRLIYFSYDVKMKEKGDIPEGYSVSREKKERFSLILESASTNQTSMYLCASSHLAGGPPGELFFGEGSRLTVL.

The genes are TRBV27 and TRBJ2-2, with D uncertain. This CDR3 is built from 18 residues. Germline CDR1 and CDR2: MNHEY and SMNVEV (reference sequence). Deletions cut 6 bases from V and 0 bases from J, with 20 bases between. The CDR3 spells CASSATPRPIANTGELFF. In DNA form, the CDR3 reads TGTGCCAGCAGCGCTACTCCTAGACCCATCGCGAACACCGGGGAGCTGTTTTTT.

V gene TRBV10-2 combines with J gene TRBJ2-3; 8 nucleotides align to TRBD2. This CDR3 comprises 15 residues. The germline gives CDR1 WSHSY, CDR2 SAAADI. V trimming: 7 bases; J trimming: 3 bases; junction bases outside the gene matches: 9. The CDR3 loop reads CASTGLALPTDTQYF. CDR3 DNA sequence: TGCGCCAGCACTGGACTAGCCCTCCCAACAGATACGCAGTATTTT.

This chain links TRBV6-1 with TRBJ1-2, with D hard to call. The V end lost 5 bases, the J end lost 8 bases, and 15 bases lay between the germline ends. CDR3 size: 13 residues. CDR1 and CDR2 (germline): MNHNS, SASEGT. CDR3 nucleotide sequence: TGTGCCAGCAGTCACCGGCCAACGGGGGGCTACACCTTC. It is translated as CASSHRPTGGYTF.

The chain links TRBV6-5 to TRBJ1-1, with TRBD1 matching over 7 bases. With V trimmed by 10 bases and J by 11 bases, 10 bases remained unmatched. CDR3 length equals 11 residues. Germline CDR1 is MNHEY and CDR2 is SVGAGI. CDR3 region: CATHRQGGAFF. The CDR3 region has the DNA TGTGCCACTCATAGACAGGGAGGCGCTTTCTTT.

This rearrangement joins TRBV11-2 to TRBJ1-5; D might be TRBD1 (5 bases). Trimming took off 1 base at V and 4 bases at J, with 11 bases between the two ends. The CDR3 runs to 15 residues. Germline loops: CDR1 SGHAT, CDR2 FQNNGV. In nucleotides, the CDR3 is TGTGCCAGCAGCTTAGGTGGGGGGGGGAATCAGCCCCAGCATTTT. It yields the protein CASSLGGGGNQPQHF.

This clone was picked up a small number of times. The V call is TRBV28, the J call TRBJ2-3; perhaps TRBD1 as D (6 bases). Trimming removed 4 bases at V and 0 bases at J, with 11 bases between. Per germline, CDR1 MDHEN and CDR2 SYDVKM. The CDR3 is 15 amino acids. CDR3 region: CASSSPGTSTDTQYF. The CDR3 nucleotides read TGTGCCAGCAGTTCCCCCGGGACAAGCACAGATACGCAGTATTTT.

The V call is TRBV18, the J call TRBJ1-1, with 12 bases identical to TRBD1. Trimming took 3 bases from V and 1 from J; bases not matched to a gene: 0. The germline V gene encodes CDR1 KGHSH and CDR2 LQKENI. This CDR3 is built from 15 residues. CDR3 bases: TGTGCCAGCTCACCGGGACAGGGGGCGAACACTGAAGCTTTCTTT. This sequence encodes CASSPGQGANTEAFF.

The J gene is TRBJ2-7, the V gene TRBV10-2, with a tentative D call TRBD2 (5 bases). Trimming cost V 4 bases and J 6 bases, with 19 bases left between them. The CDR3 totals 15 residues. Germline V lookup: CDR1 WSHSY, CDR2 SAAADI. The CDR3 DNA is TGCGCCAGCAGTGTCCCCCCGGGAACGCCAGGCGAGCAGTACTTC. It translates to CASSVPPGTPGEQYF.

The CDR3 spells CASTPTSGRANEQFF. The DNA for the CDR3 is TGTGCCAGCACCCCGACTAGCGGGAGGGCCAATGAGCAGTTCTTC. The chain is built from TRBV27 and TRBJ2-1; 14 bases agree with TRBD2. Per germline, CDR1 MNHEY and CDR2 SMNVEV (reference sequence). V was clipped by 7 bases and J by 6 bases; unmatched bases: 5. CDR3 length equals 15 residues.

The gene calls are TRBV20-1 and TRBJ1-2, with D maybe TRBD1 (5 bases). This CDR3 contains 11 residues. CDR1 is DFQATT and CDR2 is SNEGSKA in the germline V gene (reference sequence). Trimming left V 5 bases short and J 8 bases short, with 12 bases between. For the CDR3, the DNA is TGCAGTGCTGGCCGGGACTTCGGCTACACCTTC. Translating gives CSAGRDFGYTF.